A single sample is the source of the 31 T cell receptor beta chains below, sequenced in a study of response to subunit inactivated influenza vaccine (dated by TCRdb to 2016 to 2018). The receptor library was made with RT-PCR. Sequencing took place on an Illumina HiSeq 2500. TCRdb passed the public sequencing reads through fastp at Q25 and MiXCR, retaining productive beta sequences. Rows are combined by CDR3 protein, so each entry shows the most common genes and DNA. The sample table lists hundreds of thousands of distinct CDR3 sequences, about 25% of them with a count of one. The biggest ten clones account for over 1.5% of the sample. The material was CD4+ T cells sorted from PBMCs, obtained around 5 days after vaccination. The receptors derive from a man aged 45-65 years who received an inactivated influenza vaccine. Donor details come from another sample of the same person, matched by shared clones.

The chain uses TRBV5-6 and TRBJ1-2, with a weak D call TRBD1 (6 bases). Germline V gene data show CDR1 as SGHDT and CDR2 as YYEEEE. This CDR3 spans 14 amino acids. V lost 0 bases to trimming and J lost 4 bases, with 10 bases between them. CDR3 loop: CASSLAGGPYGYTF. The CDR3 coding sequence is TGTGCCAGCAGCTTGGCGGGGGGCCCCTATGGCTACACCTTC.

V usage is TRBV20-1 and J usage is TRBJ2-7; 7 nucleotides match TRBD2. Germline CDR1 is DFQATT and CDR2 is SNEGSKA (reference sequence). The J segment lost 4 bases and the V segment lost 5 bases, leaving 14 bases of the junction unmatched. CDR3 length: 15 amino acids. This CDR3 is CSAPPRAGWGYEQYF. CDR3 in DNA: TGCAGTGCTCCACCCAGAGCGGGATGGGGTTACGAGCAGTACTTC.

This clonotype has only a few counts. The CDR3 DNA is TGCGCCAGCAGCGGTGACGGGACAGGGACTGAAGCTTTCTTT. Protein: CASSGDGTGTEAFF. The chain joins TRBV5-1 to TRBJ1-1; TRBD1 matches 9 bases. The V segment lost 4 bases and the J segment 5 bases; nucleotides outside the gene matches: 6. The CDR3 spans 14 residues. Germline V gene lookup returns CDR1 SGHRS and CDR2 YFSETQ.

The V and J genes are TRBV7-2 and TRBJ2-2; a weak D match, TRBD2 (5 bases). V was pared by 1 base and J by 5 bases, with 11 bases between. Per the germline V gene, CDR1 is SGHTA and CDR2 is FQGNSA. The length of the CDR3 is 15 residues. In nucleotides, the CDR3 is TGTGCCAGCAGCTTAGAAGGACTGAGAACCGGGGAGCTGTTTTTT. It is translated as CASSLEGLRTGELFF. Full variable domain (rest looked up from reference TRBV7-2 and TRBJ2-2): GAGVSQSPSNKVTEKGKDVELRCDPISGHTALYWYRQSLGQGLEFLIYFQGNSAPDKSGLPSDRFSAERTGGSVSTLTIQRTQQEDSAVYLCASSLEGLRTGELFFGEGSRLTVL.

This clonotype was observed a handful of times. The chain joins TRBV20-1 to TRBJ2-4, with D unclear. V lost 0 bases to trimming and J lost 3 bases, with 15 bases between them. This CDR3 comprises 16 residues. CDR1 is DFQATT and CDR2 is SNEGSKA in the germline V gene (reference sequence). In nucleotides, the CDR3 is TGCAGTGCTAGAGATTCGCAGATCCTAAGCAAAAACATTCAGTACTTC. Encoded protein: CSARDSQILSKNIQYF.

This clonotype was detected a few times. The chain carries TRBV29-1 and TRBJ2-5; TRBD2 matches 12 bases. V trimming: 4 bases; J trimming: 5 bases; junction bases outside the gene matches: 5. The CDR3 length is 14 residues. Germline V CDR1 and CDR2: SQVTM, ANQGSEA. The CDR3 DNA reads TGCAGCGTTGGGACTAGCGGGACATGGGAGACCCAGTACTTC. It translates to CSVGTSGTWETQYF.

This chain uses TRBV20-1 with TRBJ1-4, with no clear D. With 4 bases removed from V and 4 bases from J, the gap between germline ends came to 10 bases. This CDR3 contains 13 residues. The germline gives CDR1 DFQATT, CDR2 SNEGSKA (reference sequence). As DNA, the CDR3 is TGCAGTGCTATCCGGAATCTTAATGAAAAACTGTTTTTT. This codes for CSAIRNLNEKLFF.

In nucleotides, the CDR3 is TGTGCCAGCAGTGCCGGACAGGGGAGGGAGACCCAGTACTTC. Translated, it gives CASSAGQGRETQYF. The chain recombines TRBV28 with TRBJ2-5, with TRBD1 matching over 9 bases. CDR1 is MDHEN, CDR2 SYDVKM, per germline. The CDR3 covers 14 residues. The V and J ends lost 5 bases and 5 bases, in that order; junction bases with no gene match: 6.

This clonotype was picked up a small number of times. V and J are TRBV20-1 and TRBJ2-3; TRBD2 matches 9 bases. Germline loops: CDR1 DFQATT, CDR2 SNEGSKA (reference sequence). The CDR3 has 15 residues. The trim removed 2 bases at V and 3 bases at J, leaving 6 bases unmatched. CDR3 sequence (DNA): TGCAGTGCTAGATCGCCCAGCGGGAGGACAGATACGCAGTATTTT. This sequence encodes CSARSPSGRTDTQYF.

The CDR3 protein is CATSDPQRGGSYNEQFF. DNA of the CDR3: TGTGCCACCAGTGATCCCCAGAGGGGGGGCTCCTACAATGAGCAGTTCTTC. The J gene is TRBJ2-1, the V gene TRBV24-1; D is possibly TRBD2 (7 bases). CDR1 and CDR2 from the germline V gene are KGHDR and SFDVKD. CDR3 length: 17 residues. Between the trimmed V and J ends, which lost 3 bases and 0 bases, there was a span of 14 bases.

The chain combines TRBV20-1 with TRBJ1-1; TRBD1 is a possible D gene (6 bases). V dropped 0 bases and J dropped 2 bases, with 13 bases sitting between them. In germline, CDR1 is DFQATT, CDR2 SNEGSKA (reference sequence). CDR3 length: 15 residues. The CDR3 DNA sequence: TGCAGTGCTAGAGATTGGACAGACCCAAACACTGAAGCTTTCTTT. Its translation: CSARDWTDPNTEAFF.

The table lists this clonotype with a few counts. The V gene is TRBV2, the J gene TRBJ2-7; D not resolved. This CDR3 contains 11 residues. The germline gives CDR1 SNHLY, CDR2 FYNNEI. The V end lost 3 bases, the J end lost 6 bases, and 6 bases lay between the germline ends. The CDR3 sequence is CASSEVFEQYF. In nucleotides, the CDR3 is TGTGCCAGCAGTGAGGTTTTCGAGCAGTACTTC.

The chain carries TRBV6-2 or TRBV6-3 and TRBJ2-1; D is ambiguous. Germline loops: CDR1 MNHEY, CDR2 SVGEGT. The CDR3 is 13 amino acids. V was trimmed by 7 bases and J by 6 bases, leaving 13 bases between them. CDR3 region: CASTDGVPNEQFF. CDR3 DNA sequence: TGTGCCAGCACAGATGGGGTCCCCAATGAGCAGTTCTTC.

The chain links TRBV4-2 to TRBJ1-5; no reliable D call. V shed 4 bases and J shed 4 bases, with 8 bases lying between them. The germline V gene encodes CDR1 LGHNA and CDR2 YNFKEQ. The CDR3 has 13 amino acids. The CDR3 loop reads CASSPVENQPQHF. CDR3 in DNA: TGTGCCAGCAGCCCCGTGGAAAATCAGCCCCAGCATTTT.

This clonotype has more than one count but fewer than ten. The J gene is TRBJ2-6, the V gene TRBV5-1, with D hard to call. CDR3 length equals 15 residues. Germline CDR1 is SGHRS and CDR2 is YFSETQ. The ends were cut back, 0 bases at V and 4 bases at J, with 8 bases in the middle. CDR3 protein: CASSLGDAGANVLTF. In DNA, the CDR3 is TGCGCCAGCAGCTTGGGGGATGCGGGGGCCAACGTCCTGACTTTC.

This clonotype was seen a few times. The chain couples TRBV24-1 to TRBJ1-5, with D unresolved. The CDR3 runs to 14 residues. Germline V CDR1 and CDR2: KGHDR, SFDVKD. Trimming shortened V by 0 bases and J by 1 base, and 3 bases separated the two germline ends. As DNA, the CDR3 is TGTGCCACCAGTGATTTGCACAGCAATCAGCCCCAGCATTTT. Its translation is CATSDLHSNQPQHF.

This CDR3 reads CASRRDVNNYGYTF. The DNA for the CDR3 is TGTGCCAGCAGGAGGGACGTTAATAACTATGGCTACACCTTC. The chain links TRBV12-3 or TRBV12-4 to TRBJ1-2; TRBD1 might be the D (5 bases). The CDR3 is made up of 14 amino acids. Trimming stripped 6 bases from V and 1 base from J, with 12 bases between.

The genes are TRBV20-1 and TRBJ2-1; perhaps TRBD2 as D (6 bases). V lost 1 base and J 9 bases, leaving 16 bases between the germline ends. The CDR3 has 14 amino acids. The germline V gene has CDR1 DFQATT and CDR2 SNEGSKA (reference sequence). Here the CDR3 DNA reads TGCAGTGCTAGAGCCGGGACCCGGGGGTTTGAGCAGTTCTTC. Translation: CSARAGTRGFEQFF.

The V and J genes are TRBV14 and TRBJ2-1, with 7 positions matching TRBD2. The germline V gene has CDR1 SGHDN and CDR2 FVKESK. V shed 3 bases and J 5 bases; nucleotides not matched to a gene: 4. There are 14 residues in the CDR3. CDR3 loop: CASSQAGANNEQFF. DNA for the CDR3: TGTGCCAGCAGCCAGGCGGGAGCCAACAATGAGCAGTTCTTC.

The table lists this clonotype with a few counts. The chain has TRBV6-1 and TRBJ1-6, with 10 bases lining up with TRBD1. The junction had 3 bases not matched to a gene; V was cut back by 6 bases and J by 7 bases. Per the germline V gene, CDR1 is MNHNS and CDR2 is SASEGT. This CDR3 comprises 14 residues. The CDR3 DNA follows: TGTGCCAGCAGAATGGACAGGGGGAATTCACCCCTCCACTTT. As protein: CASRMDRGNSPLHF.

This clonotype occurred a few times. V and J are TRBV7-9 and TRBJ2-7; 10 bases match TRBD1. Germline CDR1 SEHNR, CDR2 FQNEAQ (reference sequence). V lost 2 bases, J lost 3 bases, and 10 bases stayed unmatched. This CDR3 comprises 17 residues. The CDR3: CASSLLGTGETIYEQYF. CDR3 nucleotides: TGTGCCAGCAGCTTACTTGGGACAGGGGAAACAATCTACGAGCAGTACTTC.

V and J are TRBV20-1 and TRBJ2-2, with a possible D match to TRBD1 (5 bases). The germline V gene has CDR1 DFQATT and CDR2 SNEGSKA (reference sequence). Between the trimmed V and J ends, which lost 5 bases and 2 bases, there was a span of 9 bases. This CDR3 is 13 amino acids long. The CDR3 loop reads CSAPQGNTGELFF. The CDR3 region has the DNA TGCAGTGCTCCCCAGGGAAACACCGGGGAGCTGTTTTTT.

This clonotype was recorded at least ten times. The chain joins TRBV7-9 to TRBJ2-7, with D possibly being TRBD1 or TRBD2 (5 bases each). Germline CDR1 reads SEHNR; CDR2 reads FQNEAQ (reference sequence). This CDR3 spans 14 amino acids. Trimming stripped 1 base from V and 5 bases from J, with 12 bases between. CDR3: CASSLGGGENEQYF. CDR3 coding DNA: TGTGCCAGCAGCTTAGGTGGGGGTGAAAACGAGCAGTACTTC.

This clonotype was seen just once. This chain connects TRBV9 to TRBJ2-3; no clear D gene. V lost 2 bases to trimming and J lost 1 base, with 8 bases between them. The germline V gene has CDR1 SGDLS and CDR2 YYNGEE. This CDR3 is built from 14 residues. The CDR3 nucleotides are TGTGCCAGCAGCGTGCTGCAGGGCACAGATACGCAGTATTTT. Its protein product is CASSVLQGTDTQYF.

This clonotype has just a few counts. The chain carries TRBV25-1 and TRBJ2-1; D gene ambiguous. V gave up 1 base and J gave up 4 bases, with 8 bases separating them. Germline CDR1 reads MGHDK; CDR2 reads SYGVNS. This CDR3 has 14 residues. CDR3 nucleotides: TGTGCCAGCAGTGAATTCCCCACGTACAATGAGCAGTTCTTC. Translation gives CASSEFPTYNEQFF.

V and J are TRBV11-2 and TRBJ2-1; D is unresolved. The germline gives CDR1 SGHAT, CDR2 FQNNGV. V gave up 2 bases and J gave up 8 bases, with 10 bases separating them. This CDR3 has 13 residues. The CDR3 protein is CASSLSRADEQFF. The CDR3 nucleotides read TGTGCCAGCAGCTTATCTAGGGCTGATGAGCAGTTCTTC.

V gene TRBV7-2 combines with J gene TRBJ2-4; D is perhaps TRBD1 (6 bases). The CDR3 has 14 residues. The V gene's germline CDR1 is SGHTA and CDR2 FQGNSA. V was clipped by 0 bases and J by 5 bases, with 8 bases between them. CDR3 loop: CASSLAAGENIQYF. CDR3 sequence (DNA): TGTGCCAGCAGCTTAGCGGCAGGGGAAAACATTCAGTACTTC. The full variable domain, in which reference TRBV7-2 and TRBJ2-4 provide the parts outside the CDR3, is GAGVSQSPSNKVTEKGKDVELRCDPISGHTALYWYRQSLGQGLEFLIYFQGNSAPDKSGLPSDRFSAERTGGSVSTLTIQRTQQEDSAVYLCASSLAAGENIQYFGAGTRLSVL.

The chain employs TRBV5-5 and TRBJ2-2; TRBD2 is a possible D gene (6 bases). V lost 4 bases to trimming and J lost 8 bases, with 18 bases between them. This CDR3 region has 15 residues. Germline V CDR1 and CDR2: SGHKS, YYEKEE (reference sequence). In DNA, the CDR3 is TGTGCCAGCAGCCGCTCGACGGGGGTGGTTGGGGAGCTGTTTTTT. Translation: CASSRSTGVVGELFF.

V is TRBV6-2 or TRBV6-3 and J is TRBJ2-3; the match to TRBD2 covers 12 bases. The CDR3 sequence is 20 residues long. Per the germline V gene, CDR1 is MNHEY and CDR2 is SVGEGT. Trimming cost V 0 bases and J 0 bases; bases outside gene matches: 10. The CDR3 bases are TGTGCCAGCAGTTACTCGACTAGCGGGGGACCGGAAGGGAGCACAGATACGCAGTATTTT. Protein: CASSYSTSGGPEGSTDTQYF.

The chain links TRBV14 to TRBJ2-7, with D possibly TRBD2 on 5 matching bases. The CDR3 is 14 residues long. Germline V gene lookup returns CDR1 SGHDN and CDR2 FVKESK. V lost 1 base and J 0 bases, leaving 7 bases between the germline ends. The CDR3, as DNA: TGTGCCAGCAGCCAAGTGGGGAGCTCCTACGAGCAGTACTTC. This encodes CASSQVGSSYEQYF.

The chain joins TRBV5-1 to TRBJ2-7, with D possibly being TRBD1 (5 bases). Trimming stripped 1 base from V and 1 base from J, with 9 bases between. Germline loops: CDR1 SGHRS, CDR2 YFSETQ. This CDR3 spans 14 amino acids. The CDR3 reads CASSLQGGSYEQYF. The CDR3 nucleotides read TGCGCCAGCAGCTTGCAGGGCGGATCCTACGAGCAGTACTTC.